This T cell receptor beta chain was identified during a study of Graves' ophthalmopathy and Graves' hyperthyroidism. Study-level findings and limits: Classification of ophthalmopathy versus stable hyperthyroidism by a 13-signature model yielded around 88% sensitivity and roughly 80% specificity. Ophthalmopathy progression predictions by the model showed about 75% specificity and approximately 71% sensitivity. Appearing in blood as well were most expanded thyroid clonotypes above 0.001 frequency.

Investigators amplified TCR beta CDR3 regions from RNA transcripts. Amplification began with first-round RT-PCR using HTBI primers, then second-round multiplex PCR was performed. TCRdb reanalysed the multiplex PCR reads using MiXCR and keeps one entry per CDR3 protein. The sample lists about 420,000 distinct CDR3 sequences, around 21% occurring once. Reliance was placed on clinical symptoms, serum thyroxine, TRAb, thyroid ultrasound and orbital computed tomography for diagnosis. This CDR3 contains 14 residues. Germline V gene lookup returns CDR1 SGHRS and CDR2 YFSETQ. In its sample, this clonotype was seen once. Antigen specificity is unknown. Germline is not matched at one junction end, which may reflect a read error.

This clonotype was sampled from a woman aged 18-35 years with stable Graves' hyperthyroidism. The specimen sequenced was peripheral blood. This chain links TRBV5-1 with TRBJ2-5, with D perhaps TRBD1 or TRBD2 (5 bases each). CDR3 protein: CASTKMGVQDTQYF. For the CDR3, the DNA is TGCGCCAGCACCAAAATGGGGGTTCAAGATACCCAGTACTTC.